These T cell receptor beta chains were read from a single sample in a study of identical twins. MiXCR, applied by TCRdb to the 5' RACE reads, yields one record per CDR3 protein. The table lists a few hundred thousand distinct CDR3 sequences, about 9% of them singletons, with 3% in the top ten. These data were also filed under a second study, of yellow fever vaccine responses in identical twins.

Source material: CD8+ T cells sorted from blood. All receptors come from a woman younger than 30 in good health. CDR3s leave out the opening cysteine and the closing phenylalanine or tryptophan. Fields, in order: D gene, V gene, CDR3 protein. D genes are given only for firm matches.

TRBD1	TRBV5-1	ASSLDAGTGLFEQY
-	TRBV6-1	ASMRFATLIFYEQY
-	TRBV11-2	ASSLGGDSDEQY
-	TRBV10-2	ASSEFLSGLDEAF
TRBD2	TRBV14	ASSPRPVSGHNEQF
-	TRBV9	ASTPARGGDTQY
-	TRBV19	ASGTLPGELF
-	TRBV28	ASSIRTAVGETQY
TRBD1	TRBV4-2	ASSGQGALNYGYT
-	TRBV9	ASSVDSYNEQF
TRBD2	TRBV29-1	SVEGLAAEQF
TRBD2	TRBV20-1	SANGLAGGGEQY
-	TRBV11-2	ASSLRDIPSSSYNEQF
TRBD1	TRBV7-9	ASSLDQGTGIIEAF
TRBD2	TRBV7-9	ASSSPGLYRETQY
-	TRBV7-9	ASSFSAGRSYGELF
TRBD2	TRBV4-3	ASSQVGFSSGPYNEQF
TRBD2	TRBV4-2	ASSQEAGGGYNEQF
-	TRBV4-1	ASSQESAFYTEAF
TRBD2	TRBV27	ASSLSSGVLDTQY
TRBD2	TRBV4-3	ASSRFLAGEGNEQF
-	TRBV20-1	SARDLQDLANTGELF
TRBD2	TRBV11-2	ASSLFPSGDEQETQY
-	TRBV11-1	ASSLLLTPYEQY
TRBD2	TRBV28	ASIPGLAGGVTDTQY
TRBD2	TRBV4-3	ASSQGWLAGVGSTGELF
-	TRBV4-3	ASSSNREETQY
-	TRBV29-1	SVVSPSYEQY
TRBD2	TRBV7-6	ASTRLAGLADTQY
-	TRBV29-1	SVGGGTEAF
-	TRBV27	ASKYPGASGELF
TRBD2	TRBV15	ATSGRGGHNEQF
-	TRBV20-1	SARDRGGGYT
-	TRBV2	ASSFLPGGNTQETQY
-	TRBV4-1	ASSQVAGHNEQF
-	TRBV4-1	ASSRGSYNEQF
TRBD1	TRBV11-1	ASSRQGAYEQY
-	TRBV24-1	ASRDTANTEAF
TRBD1	TRBV27	ASSLSIDRVENEQF
TRBD2	TRBV9	ASSPSGGVKDTQY
TRBD2	TRBV6-1	ASSEVAGGGTDTQY
-	TRBV4-1	ASSRTDSVDEQF
-	TRBV18	ASARTDQETQY
TRBD1	TRBV9	ASSVETGVLPGELF
TRBD1	TRBV29-1	SVEAVRDRAYNEQF
-	TRBV27	ASRPPQGDTQY
-	TRBV7-9	ASSPGYTQY
-	TRBV19	ASSIRDIRSYEQY
TRBD2	TRBV4-3	ASSQIAGGGTGELF
-	TRBV2	ADRDSNEKLF
-	TRBV4-1	ASSPRDVAYEQY
-	TRBV7-6	ASSTVDSTDYEQY
-	TRBV4-3	ASSQDRAGRSGELF
-	TRBV28	ASSLFRQDSQH
-	TRBV7-2	ASSWGDRGTEQY